The 26 T cell receptor beta chains below come from one sample, sequenced in a study of regulatory T cells in long-lasting Graves disease. This sample's time point: persistent/refractory GD, antithyroid drugs over 5 years with positive TRAb. The TCR library was made from RNA extracted from PBMCs. CDR3-region Arm-PCR and iRepertoire HTBI primers produced the TCR beta libraries. TCRdb fed the multiplex PCR reads into MiXCR, producing one record per CDR3 protein. The table lists around 400,000 distinct CDR3 sequences, roughly 25% of them singletons. Sequenced material: peripheral blood mononuclear cells (PBMCs), taken when the disease was refractory, from a patient treated with antithyroid drugs. These receptors were obtained from a woman between 40 and 55 years old with Graves disease.

This clonotype was counted only a few times. The J gene is TRBJ2-7, the V gene TRBV5-1; perhaps TRBD1 as D (5 bases). Trimming pared 2 bases from V and 5 bases from J, leaving 26 bases between. The CDR3 runs 18 residues. From germline, CDR1 is SGHRS and CDR2 YFSETQ. The CDR3 region is CASSFSRPLGLVGHEQYF. CDR3 nucleotides: TGCGCCAGCAGCTTTAGCCGACCATTGGGGCTAGTGGGCCACGAGCAGTACTTC. The variable domain in full, completed from reference TRBV5-1 and TRBJ2-7, reads KAGVTQTPRYLIKTRGQQVTLSCSPISGHRSVSWYQQTPGQGLQFLFEYFSETQRNKGNFPGRFSGRQFSNSRSEMNVSTLELGDSALYLCASSFSRPLGLVGHEQYFGPGTRLTVT.

This clonotype was observed a few times. The rearrangement uses TRBV6-2 or TRBV6-3 and TRBJ2-2, with a tentative D call TRBD2 (6 bases). The germline V and J ends were trimmed by 0 bases and 0 bases, with 14 bases remaining between them. This CDR3 spans 18 amino acids. Germline-derived CDR1 and CDR2 are MNHEY and SVGEGT. The CDR3 DNA is TGTGCCAGCAGTTACTCGGGGGTCGGGGGATCGAACACCGGGGAGCTGTTTTTT. This sequence encodes CASSYSGVGGSNTGELFF.

The chain employs TRBV20-1 and TRBJ2-5; 8 nucleotides agree with TRBD2. V lost 5 bases and J lost 4; bases outside the gene matches: 6. The CDR3 runs 13 residues. Germline CDR1 DFQATT, CDR2 SNEGSKA (reference sequence). The CDR3 coding sequence is TGCAGTGCTCCCGGGGGGGACTCAGAGACCCAGTACTTC. As protein: CSAPGGDSETQYF.

Written as DNA, the CDR3 is TGCAGCGACCAGGGGGGTCCCACTGAAGCTTTCTTT. Its translation: CSDQGGPTEAFF. This chain uses TRBV29-1 with TRBJ1-1, with TRBD1 matching 7 bases. The CDR3 consists of 12 residues. V lost 7 bases and J lost 4; bases outside the gene matches: 6. CDR1 is SQVTM, CDR2 ANQGSEA, per germline. Combining the CDR3 with reference TRBV29-1 and TRBJ1-1 gives the whole variable domain SAVISQKPSRDICQRGTSLTIQCQVDSQVTMMFWYRQQPGQSLTLIATANQGSEATYESGFVIDKFPISRPNLTFSTLTVSNMSPEDSSIYLCSDQGGPTEAFFGQGTRLTVV.

The sample holds many counts of this clonotype. The V call is TRBV28, the J call TRBJ2-5; 7 positions match TRBD1. Germline-derived CDR1 and CDR2 are MDHEN and SYDVKM. The CDR3 is made up of 15 amino acids. Germline trimming cut 3 bases from V and 5 bases from J; bases unmatched to any gene: 9. CDR3 nucleotides: TGTGCCAGCAGTTTGCCCACAGGGGCTGGGGAGACCCAGTACTTC. Its translation is CASSLPTGAGETQYF.

This clonotype turned up a few times. CDR3 in DNA: TGCAGTGCTAGAGGACAGGGGGCGATGAGGAACACTGAAGCTTTCTTT. This translates into CSARGQGAMRNTEAFF. The chain uses TRBV20-1 and TRBJ1-1, with TRBD1 matching over 10 bases. V was pared by 1 base and J by 1 base, with 6 bases of the junction left unmatched. The CDR3 runs to 16 residues. Germline V gives CDR1 DFQATT, CDR2 SNEGSKA (reference sequence).

Concerning this clonotype: A far larger clone is just one base off, so this is likely a read error. The rearrangement links TRBV28 to TRBJ2-5, with TRBD2 as a possible D gene (6 bases). This CDR3 region has 15 residues. Germline lookup yields CDR1 MDHEN and CDR2 SYDVKM. The CDR3: CASSQDAGIGETQYF. The CDR3 nucleotides are TGCGCCAGCAGCCAAGATGCGGGAATTGGAGAGACCCAGTACTTC.

This clonotype has a single count. V and J are TRBV4-1 and TRBJ2-5, with D uncertain. The CDR3 covers 15 residues. In germline, CDR1 is MGHRA, CDR2 YSYEKL. V shed 4 bases and J shed 5 bases, with 17 bases lying between them. The CDR3 region is CASSPLGLVIETQYF. The CDR3 DNA sequence: TGCGCCAGCAGCCCCCTCGGGCTAGTGATCGAGACCCAGTACTTC.

This clonotype was picked up many times. This chain joins TRBV7-8 and TRBJ2-7; 9 bases map to TRBD1. This CDR3 is built from 15 residues. Germline loops: CDR1 SGHVS, CDR2 FQNEAQ. The V and J ends lost 2 bases and 3 bases, in that order; junction bases with no gene match: 5. CDR3 in DNA: TGTGCCAGCAGCTTAAGACAGGGGGGTTTCTACGAGCAGTACTTC. Its protein is CASSLRQGGFYEQYF.

Ten or more counts support this clonotype. V is TRBV2 and J is TRBJ1-5, with no clear D. Germline lookup yields CDR1 SNHLY and CDR2 FYNNEI. Between the trimmed V and J ends, which lost 1 base and 4 bases, there was a span of 2 bases. This CDR3 is 12 amino acids long. DNA for the CDR3: TGTGCCAGCAGTGAAGAAAATCAGCCCCAGCATTTT. Protein product: CASSEENQPQHF. The full variable domain, with the rest looked up from reference TRBV2 and TRBJ1-5, is EPEVTQTPSHQVTQMGQEVILRCVPISNHLYFYWYRQILGQKVEFLVSFYNNEISEKSEIFDDQFSVERPDGSNFTLKIRSTKLEDSAMYFCASSEENQPQHFGDGTRLSIL.

V and J are TRBV6-1 and TRBJ2-4; D is unclear. Germline V gene data show CDR1 as MNHNS and CDR2 as SASEGT. This CDR3 is built from 13 residues. Trimming stripped 1 base from V and 11 bases from J, with 12 bases between. CDR3 DNA sequence: TGTGCCAGCAGTGAAGGGCTAGATACCGTTCAGTACTTC. Its translation is CASSEGLDTVQYF.

The chain joins TRBV7-9 to TRBJ2-2; 8 bases fit TRBD2. This CDR3 has 16 residues. Germline lookup yields CDR1 SEHNR and CDR2 FQNEAQ (reference sequence). The V and J ends lost 5 bases and 2 bases, in that order; junction bases with no gene match: 7. The CDR3 sequence is CASSPTTSVNTGELFF. The CDR3 DNA reads TGTGCCAGCAGCCCCACGACTAGCGTAAACACCGGGGAGCTGTTTTTT.

This clonotype was seen more than once but under ten times. The chain carries TRBV5-1 and TRBJ2-2, with D unresolved. The CDR3 is made up of 15 amino acids. Trimming removed 4 bases from V and 5 bases from J, with 15 bases in between. The V gene's germline CDR1 is SGHRS and CDR2 YFSETQ. The CDR3 here is CASSPTYTRTGELFF. In nucleotides, the CDR3 is TGCGCCAGCAGCCCTACGTATACGAGGACCGGGGAGCTGTTTTTT.

This clonotype was recorded a few times. The chain has TRBV19 and TRBJ1-1; D gene uncertain. Looked up from germline, CDR1 is LNHDA and CDR2 is SQIVND (reference sequence). With 0 bases removed from V and 0 bases from J, the gap between germline ends came to 14 bases. The CDR3 consists of 17 residues. CDR3 in amino acids: CASSIDFGPTMNTEAFF. CDR3 sequence (DNA): TGTGCCAGTAGTATAGATTTCGGTCCCACCATGAACACTGAAGCTTTCTTT.

The rearrangement joins TRBV29-1 to TRBJ1-1; TRBD1 agrees at 9 bases. The CDR3 has 13 residues. From germline, CDR1 is SQVTM and CDR2 ANQGSEA. V dropped 7 bases and J dropped 4; count of bases not matched to a gene: 7. The CDR3 is CSGGQGESTEAFF. DNA for the CDR3: TGCAGCGGGGGACAGGGCGAAAGCACTGAAGCTTTCTTT.

This chain connects TRBV6-4 to TRBJ2-1; D gene ambiguous. The germline gives CDR1 MRHNA, CDR2 SNTAGT. The V and J ends lost 7 bases and 9 bases respectively, with 13 bases between them. CDR3 length: 12 residues. The CDR3 nucleotides read TGTGCCAGCACCGCCCCGCGAGGTGAGCAGTTCTTC. It specifies CASTAPRGEQFF.

The gene calls are TRBV7-8 and TRBJ1-5; D is possibly TRBD1 (6 bases). This CDR3 contains 16 residues. Germline V gene lookup returns CDR1 SGHVS and CDR2 FQNEAQ. The ends were cut back, 2 bases at V and 2 bases at J, with 13 bases in the middle. Here the CDR3 reads CASSLSSGVGNQPQHF. CDR3 nucleotide sequence: TGTGCCAGCAGCTTAAGCTCAGGGGTTGGCAATCAGCCCCAGCATTTT.

Details on this clonotype: A far larger clone is off by one base, so a read error is likely. CDR3 loop: CSVEDRGETRYF. CDR3 DNA sequence: TGCAGCGTTGAAGATCGGGGTGAGACCCGGTACTTC. This rearrangement joins TRBV29-1 to TRBJ2-1; tentative D call: TRBD2 (5 bases). This CDR3 is built from 12 residues. CDR1 is SQVTM, CDR2 ANQGSEA, per germline.

This clonotype was seen a single time. The chain joins TRBV28 to TRBJ2-3; 8 bases are shared with TRBD1. This CDR3 spans 14 amino acids. V was clipped by 5 bases and J by 4 bases; unmatched bases: 5. The germline V gene has CDR1 MDHEN and CDR2 SYDVKM. For the CDR3, the DNA is TGTGCCAGCAGTCGGCCAGGGGGCGCAGATACGCAGTATTTT. Protein sequence: CASSRPGGADTQYF.

V usage is TRBV29-1 and J usage is TRBJ2-5; D is unclear. The V gene lost 6 bases and the J gene lost 4 bases, with 9 bases spanning the gap. Germline V gene sequence: CDR1 SQVTM, CDR2 ANQGSEA. The CDR3 spans 11 residues. The chain's CDR3 is CSVGVSETQYF. CDR3 DNA sequence: TGCAGCGTGGGTGTTTCAGAGACCCAGTACTTC.

For the CDR3, the DNA is TGTGCCAGCTTCCCTTATACGATCAACACCGGGGAGCTGTTTTTT. This gives the protein CASFPYTINTGELFF. The rearrangement joins TRBV7-9 to TRBJ2-2; the D is unclear. V lost 8 bases and J 2 bases, leaving 15 bases between the germline ends. CDR3 length: 15 residues. Per germline, CDR1 SEHNR and CDR2 FQNEAQ (reference sequence).

This clonotype occurred many times. The CDR3 bases are TGTGCCAGCAGTTATTCGCCGGCGAACACTGAAGCTTTCTTT. The encoded protein is CASSYSPANTEAFF. The J gene is TRBJ1-1, the V gene TRBV6-5; D unresolved. V lost 3 bases and J lost 1, with 9 bases in between. CDR3 length: 14 amino acids. Per the germline V gene, CDR1 is MNHEY and CDR2 is SVGAGI.

This clonotype was detected only a few times. J is TRBJ1-4 and V is TRBV5-1; the match to TRBD1 covers 9 bases. Germline V CDR1 and CDR2: SGHRS, YFSETQ. V was pared by 4 bases and J by 6 bases, with 7 bases of the junction left unmatched. This CDR3 has 15 residues. The chain's CDR3 is CASSLRTGVDEKLFF. CDR3 DNA: TGCGCCAGCAGCCTTAGGACAGGGGTCGATGAAAAACTGTTTTTT.

This clonotype was picked up a small number of times. The chain is built from TRBV29-1 and TRBJ2-7; D may be TRBD1 (6 bases). V shed 5 bases and J shed 2 bases, with 10 bases lying between them. CDR1 SQVTM and CDR2 ANQGSEA come from the germline V gene. CDR3 length: 12 residues. The CDR3 spells CSVFQGPYEQYF. The CDR3 nucleotides read TGCAGCGTTTTTCAGGGGCCCTACGAGCAGTACTTC.

This clonotype was recorded many times. The genes are TRBV2 and TRBJ2-2; no clear D. Germline lookup yields CDR1 SNHLY and CDR2 FYNNEI. The CDR3 has 14 residues. The V end was cut by 1 base, the J end by 0 bases, with 3 bases between. The chain's CDR3 is CASSEGPNTGELFF. CDR3 nucleotide sequence: TGTGCCAGCAGTGAAGGCCCGAACACCGGGGAGCTGTTTTTT.

This clonotype was seen repeatedly, ten times or more. V and J are TRBV28 and TRBJ1-4; D possibly corresponds to TRBD1 (5 bases). Germline loops: CDR1 MDHEN, CDR2 SYDVKM. V lost 4 bases and J lost 10, with 22 bases in between. The CDR3 covers 16 residues. This chain's CDR3 is CASSSTTLGLRRKLFF. The CDR3, as DNA: TGTGCCAGCAGTTCAACGACTTTGGGACTTCGGCGAAAACTGTTTTTT. The full variable domain, in which reference TRBV28 and TRBJ1-4 provide the parts outside the CDR3, is DVKVTQSSRYLVKRTGEKVFLECVQDMDHENMFWYRQDPGLGLRLIYFSYDVKMKEKGDIPEGYSVSREKKERFSLILESASTNQTSMYLCASSSTTLGLRRKLFFGSGTQLSVL.